The 25 T cell receptor beta chains below come from one sample, sequenced in a study of Ad26.COV2.S vaccination and SARS-CoV-2 variants. Specified treatment: around 19 received Ad26.COV2.S at low or high dose, single or two shots; about 5 received placebo; per-sample allocation not given. The study sampled participants on day 63 after the first vaccine or placebo injection. Sequencing used immunoSEQ multiplex PCR; TCRdb keeps in-frame clones, though not all of them. The sample has fewer than 600,000 clones; around 89% are singletons. Sequenced here: peripheral blood, sampled in a trial of Ad26.COV2.S vaccine versus placebo. The origin of the receptors is a person between 18 and 65 years old who received the Ad26.COV2.S COVID-19 vaccine or a placebo.

The chain has TRBV6-5 and TRBJ1-1, with 7 bases aligning to TRBD1. Germline CDR1 reads MNHEY; CDR2 reads SVGAGI. V dropped 2 bases and J dropped 4; count of bases not matched to a gene: 4. CDR3 length: 14 amino acids. In DNA form, the CDR3 reads TGTGCCAGCAGTTACAGAGGGGGCGGCACTGAAGCTTTCTTT. Translated: CASSYRGGGTEAFF.

The chain is built from TRBV5-1 and TRBJ2-5; the match to TRBD2 covers 7 bases. J was trimmed by 1 base and V by 5 bases; bases with no gene match: 5. This CDR3 contains 14 residues. Germline V CDR1 and CDR2: SGHRS, YFSETQ. The CDR3 protein is CASRAGTTQETQYF. The CDR3 DNA follows: TGCGCCAGCAGGGCCGGGACTACCCAAGAGACCCAGTACTTC.

The rearrangement links TRBV19 to TRBJ1-5; 11 bases map to TRBD1. This CDR3 has 14 amino acids. CDR1 and CDR2 (germline): LNHDA, SQIVND (reference sequence). The V and J ends lost 4 bases and 9 bases, in that order; junction bases with no gene match: 5. The CDR3 loop reads CASSTGTGGRPQHF. CDR3 in DNA: TGTGCCAGTAGTACAGGGACAGGGGGGAGGCCCCAGCATTTT.

The chain combines TRBV18 with TRBJ1-1; D is ambiguous. The CDR3 totals 14 residues. The germline gives CDR1 KGHSH, CDR2 LQKENI. The V end was cut by 0 bases, the J end by 3 bases, with 8 bases between. CDR3 nucleotides: TGTGCCAGCTCACCACCTAGTGTGGACACTGAAGCTTTCTTT. Residues: CASSPPSVDTEAFF.

CDR3 bases: TGTGCCAGCAGCCCCCTAGCGGGGTGGGGCGGTGAAGATACGCAGTATTTT. Translation gives CASSPLAGWGGEDTQYF. The J gene is TRBJ2-3, the V gene TRBV7-2, with 9 bases matching TRBD2. The trim removed 5 bases at V and 5 bases at J, leaving 14 bases unmatched. This CDR3 has 17 amino acids. Germline CDR1 reads SGHTA; CDR2 reads FQGNSA.

This clone was observed a single time. V and J are TRBV5-1 and TRBJ1-4; no definite D call. The CDR3 sequence is 15 residues long. The germline V gene has CDR1 SGHRS and CDR2 YFSETQ. V was pared by 0 bases and J by 4 bases, with 10 bases between. The CDR3 bases are TGCGCCAGCAGCTTGGGACGGGGAGGTAATGAAAAACTGTTTTTT. Its protein is CASSLGRGGNEKLFF.

The rearrangement uses TRBV6-5 and TRBJ2-3, with D unclear. Germline V gene data show CDR1 as MNHEY and CDR2 as SVGAGI. Trimming took 10 bases from V and 2 from J, leaving 16 bases between them. This CDR3 has 14 amino acids. DNA for the CDR3: TGTGCCACCAGACTGCTTTGGGACACAGATACGCAGTATTTT. Its protein is CATRLLWDTDTQYF.

The chain has TRBV6-1 and TRBJ2-5; 8 bases are shared with TRBD1. The CDR3 is 18 residues long. The junction had 13 bases not matched to a gene; V was cut back by 0 bases and J by 4 bases. Germline V CDR1 and CDR2: MNHNS, SASEGT. The CDR3 loop is CASSEAPFLGQGRETQYF. DNA for the CDR3: TGTGCCAGCAGTGAAGCGCCATTCTTAGGACAGGGCAGAGAGACCCAGTACTTC.

The V and J genes are TRBV11-1 and TRBJ2-5; no clear D gene. This CDR3 is 15 amino acids long. Germline V gives CDR1 SGHAT, CDR2 FQDESV (reference sequence). Trimming removed 3 bases at V and 0 bases at J, with 11 bases between. The CDR3 region has the DNA TGTGCCAGCAGCTTCTTTAATAGGTACCAAGAGACCCAGTACTTC. Amino acids: CASSFFNRYQETQYF.

Here the CDR3 DNA reads TGTGCCAGAAGCCGGTGGTCTAGCGGCCAAGAGACCCAGTACTTC. Translation: CARSRWSSGQETQYF. J is TRBJ2-5 and V is TRBV5-3, with TRBD2 identical over 7 bases. TRBV5-3 falls under the ORF class, with uncertain function. This CDR3 contains 15 residues. After removal of 4 bases from V and 1 base from J, the junction contained 7 bases not matched to a gene.

The J gene is TRBJ2-7, the V gene TRBV9; 12 bases are a match to TRBD2. Trimming cost V 3 bases and J 6 bases; bases outside gene matches: 4. In germline, CDR1 is SGDLS, CDR2 YYNGEE. This CDR3 contains 14 residues. The CDR3 loop is CASSERTSGTEQYF. The CDR3 DNA reads as TGTGCCAGCAGCGAGAGGACTAGCGGGACCGAGCAGTACTTC.

The V and J genes are TRBV6-6 and TRBJ1-2; D is ambiguous. There are 13 residues in the CDR3. The V gene's germline CDR1 is MNHNY and CDR2 SVGAGI (reference sequence). V was shortened by 8 bases and J by 6 bases, with 16 bases between the two germline ends. DNA for the CDR3: TGTGCCAGCGGTAGTCGTACATTCAATGGCTACACCTTC. This gives the protein CASGSRTFNGYTF.

The rearrangement joins TRBV30 to TRBJ1-1, with D hard to call. V gave up 1 base and J gave up 1 base, with 13 bases separating them. The CDR3 contains 15 residues. Germline V CDR1 and CDR2: GTSNPN, SVGIG (reference sequence). In DNA, the CDR3 is TGTGCCTGGAGTGCCCCAGGCACCTCGAACACTGAAGCTTTCTTT. This encodes CAWSAPGTSNTEAFF.

For the CDR3, the DNA is TGTGCCAGCAGCTTAGAGAGTCCCCAGCCCCAGCATTTT. Protein product: CASSLESPQPQHF. The chain joins TRBV7-8 to TRBJ1-5; D remains unclear. Germline values: CDR1 SGHVS, CDR2 FQNEAQ. Trimming left V 1 base short and J 7 bases short, with 8 bases between. The CDR3 extends over 13 amino acids.

The sample holds one count of this clone. The chain joins TRBV19 to TRBJ1-5; unclear D gene. This CDR3 has 16 amino acids. Per germline, CDR1 LNHDA and CDR2 SQIVND (reference sequence). Trimming took 5 bases from V and 0 from J, leaving 14 bases between them. CDR3 nucleotide sequence: TGTGCCAGTAGTTCTGGTGGCTTTGATAGCAATCAGCCCCAGCATTTT. This codes for CASSSGGFDSNQPQHF.

CDR3 sequence (DNA): TGTGCCTGGAGTAGTGGAGGGGGAGGCAATCAGCCCCAGCATTTT. Encoded protein: CAWSSGGGGNQPQHF. The V call is TRBV30, the J call TRBJ1-5, with D possibly matching TRBD1 (6 bases). There are 15 residues in the CDR3. The germline V gene encodes CDR1 GTSNPN and CDR2 SVGIG (reference sequence). V was pared by 2 bases and J by 2 bases, with 13 bases between. The full variable domain, with the rest looked up from reference TRBV30 and TRBJ1-5, is SQTIHQWPATLVQPVGSPLSLECTVEGTSNPNLYWYRQAAGRGLQLLFYSVGIGQISSEVPQNLSASRPQDRQFILSSKKLLLSDSGFYLCAWSSGGGGNQPQHFGDGTRLSIL.

V usage is TRBV4-1 and J usage is TRBJ2-3, with unresolved D. The CDR3 loop spans 15 amino acids. Per the germline V gene, CDR1 is MGHRA and CDR2 is YSYEKL. Trimming left V 1 base short and J 5 bases short, with 13 bases between. DNA of the CDR3: TGCGCCAGCAGCCAAGTTGGGCTCGGGCAAGATACGCAGTATTTT. Its translation: CASSQVGLGQDTQYF.

V gene TRBV28 combines with J gene TRBJ1-6; D gene unclear. V lost 5 bases to trimming and J lost 5 bases, with 4 bases between them. The CDR3 spans 12 residues. Per the germline V gene, CDR1 is MDHEN and CDR2 is SYDVKM. The CDR3 DNA reads as TGTGCCAGCAGTCCAGATAATTCACCCCTCCACTTT. Its translation is CASSPDNSPLHF.

V is TRBV4-3 and J is TRBJ1-3; D is undetermined. In germline, CDR1 is LGHNA, CDR2 YSLEER. The length of the CDR3 is 15 residues. V was pared by 5 bases and J by 2 bases, with 13 bases between. The CDR3, as DNA: TGCGCCAGCAGCTCAAGACGGGGAACTGGAAACACCATATATTTT. Protein product: CASSSRRGTGNTIYF.

V is TRBV6-5 and J is TRBJ2-7; 10 nucleotides line up with TRBD1. J was trimmed by 3 bases and V by 5 bases; bases with no gene match: 4. Germline V gene data show CDR1 as MNHEY and CDR2 as SVGAGI. The CDR3 is 14 residues long. CDR3 protein: CASSIRDRGYEQYF. CDR3 nucleotides: TGTGCCAGCAGTATCCGGGACAGGGGCTACGAGCAGTACTTC.

The genes are TRBV5-1 and TRBJ1-1; the D is unclear. Between the trimmed V and J ends, which lost 4 bases and 2 bases, there was a span of 15 bases. This CDR3 has 15 amino acids. Germline lookup yields CDR1 SGHRS and CDR2 YFSETQ. The DNA for the CDR3 is TGCGCCAGCAGCCTTCCAGAGGGCGGCAACACTGAAGCTTTCTTT. This encodes CASSLPEGGNTEAFF.

This sequence joins TRBV2 and TRBJ2-5, with TRBD2 identical over 13 bases. Trimming removed 5 bases from V and 4 bases from J; junction bases left unmatched: 7. The V gene's germline CDR1 is SNHLY and CDR2 FYNNEI. The CDR3 consists of 16 residues. CDR3 sequence (DNA): TGTGCCAGCAGTCTCGGGACTAGCGGGATGACAGAGACCCAGTACTTC. This codes for CASSLGTSGMTETQYF.

V usage is TRBV30 and J usage is TRBJ2-3, with 9 positions matching TRBD1. The CDR3 length is 15 residues. J gave up 10 bases and V 0 bases, and 11 bases lay outside the gene matches. The germline gives CDR1 GTSNPN, CDR2 SVGIG (reference sequence). Written as DNA, the CDR3 is TGTGCCTGGAGTGTGGACAGGGGTCAGCTTTCCCCGCAGTATTTT. It translates to CAWSVDRGQLSPQYF.

V usage is TRBV7-2 and J usage is TRBJ2-7; D unclear. In germline, CDR1 is SGHTA, CDR2 FQGNSA. The CDR3 runs to 16 residues. The V gene lost 1 base and the J gene lost 2 bases, with 15 bases spanning the gap. For the CDR3, the DNA is TGTGCCAGCAGCTTAGATAGTGGCAGAACCACCTACGAGCAGTACTTC. Its translation: CASSLDSGRTTYEQYF.

The rearrangement uses TRBV6-6 and TRBJ1-2; D ambiguous. This CDR3 region has 15 residues. The germline V gene has CDR1 MNHNY and CDR2 SVGAGI (reference sequence). The V end lost 6 bases, the J end lost 0 bases, and 14 bases lay between the germline ends. Written as DNA, the CDR3 is TGTGCCAGCAGCCGGGGTTCATTAGCTAACTATGGCTACACCTTC. Amino acid sequence: CASSRGSLANYGYTF.